This TCR beta chain was sequenced during a study of blood T cells in healthy people across ages. Approximately 10 milliliters of peripheral blood were drawn from each donor into EDTA-treated tubes. Per sample, no less than 5.5 micrograms of total RNA were extracted. With a J-beta primer mix and a sample-barcoded 5' primer, a second PCR ran roughly 6 to 11 cycles. TCRdb used MiXCR to reprocess the 5' RACE reads, holding one entry per CDR3 protein. The table lists hundreds of thousands of distinct CDR3 sequences, around 40% of them singletons, with 20% in the top ten. This clonotype appeared a few times. The sequenced material came from blood. The receptor was isolated from a woman aged 55-70 years in good health.

Written as DNA, the CDR3 is TGTGCCAGCAGTCTTCTACAGAATTCACCCCTCCACTTT. It encodes CASSLLQNSPLHF. The rearrangement links TRBV28 to TRBJ1-6; D is unclear. V lost 5 bases, J lost 7 bases, and 9 bases lay in between. Germline V gene sequence: CDR1 MDHEN, CDR2 SYDVKM. The CDR3 extends over 13 amino acids.